The entry that follows covers one T cell receptor (beta chain) sequence. TCRdb reprocessed the 5' RACE reads; each CDR3 protein has one entry and no DNA is given. This sample contains hundreds of thousands of distinct CDR3 sequences. This entry comes from a study of T cells expressing NK-cell markers. From germline, CDR1 is LGHDT and CDR2 YNNKEL (reference sequence). The CDR3 consists of 15 residues. The sample was blood T cells: a sorted CD56 or NKG2C T cell subset, CD4+ or CD8+ T cells, or bulk PBMC T cells (not recorded which). The chain recombines TRBV3-1 with TRBJ2-2; with no DNA, the TCRdb D assignment of TRBD2 cannot be verified. This TCR was recovered from a woman aged 18 to 75 in good health. CDR3 amino acids: CASSQGESGTGELFF.